The T cell receptor (beta chain) under discussion was sequenced for a study of Graves' ophthalmopathy and Graves' hyperthyroidism. Per germline, CDR1 MDHEN and CDR2 SYDVKM. This CDR3 has 15 residues. The trim removed 9 bases at V and 0 bases at J, leaving 11 bases unmatched. Amplified TCR beta CDR3 regions were obtained using RNA transcripts as template. HTBI-primed RT-PCR formed the first round, and a multiplex PCR formed the second. TCRdb independently ran MiXCR on the multiplex PCR reads; one entry per CDR3 protein. The data hold about 400,000 distinct CDR3 sequences, with about 16% observed a single time.

This clonotype originated in a woman between 18 and 29 years old with stable Graves' hyperthyroidism. This chain joins TRBV28 and TRBJ2-7; TRBD1 agrees at 7 bases. Material for sequencing was peripheral blood. The CDR3 sequence is CASEARDRNSYEQYF. In DNA form, the CDR3 reads TGTGCCAGTGAGGCCCGGGACAGAAACTCCTACGAGCAGTACTTC.